The 32 T cell receptor beta chains listed next were all sequenced from one sample in a study of blood T cells in healthy people across ages. Together with a sample-barcoded 5' primer, a J-beta primer mix was included in a second PCR lasting roughly 6 to 12 cycles. TCRdb processed the 5' RACE reads anew with MiXCR; each CDR3 protein has one entry. The sample includes 780,000 or so distinct CDR3 sequences, more than 55% seen only once; the top ten take around 25%. The sample was blood. These receptor sequences come from a man between 35 and 55 years old in good health.

V is TRBV5-5 and J is TRBJ2-3; TRBD2 might be the D (5 bases). Germline V CDR1 and CDR2: SGHKS, YYEKEE (reference sequence). V lost 1 base to trimming and J lost 2 bases, with 11 bases between them. CDR3 size: 15 residues. The CDR3 coding sequence is TGTGCCAGCAGCTTGTACGGGATACACACAGATACGCAGTATTTT. This codes for CASSLYGIHTDTQYF.

J is TRBJ2-3 and V is TRBV9; D may be TRBD2 (5 bases). Trimming pared 2 bases from V and 3 bases from J, leaving 19 bases between. CDR1 and CDR2 (germline): SGDLS, YYNGEE. The CDR3 contains 17 residues. The CDR3 DNA reads as TGTGCCAGCAGCGTTACGGGCGAGGGTCTTGGAACAGATACGCAGTATTTT. This encodes CASSVTGEGLGTDTQYF.

The V call is TRBV24-1, the J call TRBJ2-5; D is perhaps TRBD1 or TRBD2 (5 bases each). Deletions cut 4 bases from V and 0 bases from J, with 11 bases between. The CDR3 loop spans 15 amino acids. The germline V gene has CDR1 KGHDR and CDR2 SFDVKD. This chain's CDR3 is CATSDRDPYQETQYF. DNA of the CDR3: TGTGCCACCAGTGACCGGGACCCCTACCAAGAGACCCAGTACTTC.

The J gene is TRBJ2-3, the V gene TRBV28; D unclear. Per germline, CDR1 MDHEN and CDR2 SYDVKM. This CDR3 is built from 14 residues. Trimming stripped 6 bases from V and 3 bases from J, with 13 bases between. The CDR3 DNA reads as TGTGCCAGCAGGCTAGTGGTGAATACAGATACGCAGTATTTT. It is translated as CASRLVVNTDTQYF.

The chain has TRBV6-5 and TRBJ1-1; D ambiguous. The CDR3 runs 14 residues. V shed 5 bases and J shed 6 bases, with 16 bases lying between them. Looked up from germline, CDR1 is MNHEY and CDR2 is SVGAGI. The CDR3 DNA sequence: TGTGCCAGCAGTAATCGAGTATTGGGAGCTGAAGCTTTCTTT. Encoded protein: CASSNRVLGAEAFF.

The CDR3 DNA follows: TGTGCCAGCAGCGTAGAGGAAGGGGGCGAAAACATTCAGTACTTC. Translating it yields CASSVEEGGENIQYF. The chain joins TRBV9 to TRBJ2-4, with 7 bases identical to TRBD1. The V segment lost 0 bases and the J segment 5 bases; nucleotides outside the gene matches: 5. The CDR3 is 15 amino acids. The germline gives CDR1 SGDLS, CDR2 YYNGEE.

This chain links TRBV29-1 with TRBJ1-1, with 7 bases identical to TRBD1. Trimming cost V 7 bases and J 6 bases; bases outside gene matches: 8. The CDR3 runs 12 residues. Germline CDR1 reads SQVTM; CDR2 reads ANQGSEA. DNA for the CDR3: TGCAGCGCCGGGGACAGAACTTCTGAAGCTTTCTTT. This encodes CSAGDRTSEAFF.

The genes are TRBV12-3 or TRBV12-4 and TRBJ1-1, with D unresolved. The CDR3 runs to 13 residues. Trimming removed 5 bases from V and 10 bases from J, with 17 bases in between. The CDR3 region has the DNA TGTGCCAGCAGTCGAACAAGAGTCTCGTCAGCTTTCTTT. Protein product: CASSRTRVSSAFF.

The table lists this clonotype with a few counts. The chain is built from TRBV6-1 and TRBJ2-5; possibly TRBD1 for D (5 bases). The closer fit of TRBJ2-7 to the DNA end suggests the J call may be wrong. This CDR3 is built from 16 residues. Germline loops: CDR1 MNHNS, CDR2 SASEGT. CDR3 region: CASSEVFQGSQYEQYF. CDR3 coding DNA: TGTGCCAGCAGTGAAGTCTTCCAGGGAAGTCAGTACGAGCAGTACTTC.

This clonotype was observed a few times. The chain has TRBV9 and TRBJ2-5, with D possibly being TRBD2 (6 bases). Germline lookup yields CDR1 SGDLS and CDR2 YYNGEE. CDR3 length: 16 residues. V lost 0 bases, J lost 2 bases, and 14 bases lay in between. The CDR3 nucleotides read TGTGCCAGCAGCGTAGAGGGAGGTTTGGTACAAGAGACCCAGTACTTC. Protein product: CASSVEGGLVQETQYF.

CDR3 coding DNA: TGCAGTGCCTCCCCTTACGGCAAGGGGGATAATCAGCCCCAGCATTTT. Amino acid sequence: CSASPYGKGDNQPQHF. The chain employs TRBV20-1 and TRBJ1-5, with D perhaps matching TRBD1 (6 bases). CDR3 length equals 16 residues. The V and J ends lost 6 bases and 4 bases respectively, with 22 bases between them. CDR1 DFQATT and CDR2 SNEGSKA come from the germline V gene (reference sequence).

The J gene is TRBJ1-6, the V gene TRBV4-3, with TRBD1 as a possible D gene (5 bases). The CDR3 extends over 17 amino acids. V lost 1 base to trimming and J lost 7 bases, with 17 bases between them. Germline loops: CDR1 LGHNA, CDR2 YSLEER. CDR3 residues: CASSQAFAGQVNSPLHF. DNA of the CDR3: TGCGCCAGCAGCCAAGCTTTCGCGGGGCAGGTGAATTCACCCCTCCACTTT.

This sequence joins TRBV29-1 and TRBJ2-6; D is perhaps TRBD1 (6 bases). Between the trimmed V and J ends, which lost 6 bases and 0 bases, there was a span of 15 bases. The CDR3 sequence is 16 residues long. Germline lookup yields CDR1 SQVTM and CDR2 ANQGSEA. The CDR3 protein is CSVVLGQLSGANVLTF. CDR3 in DNA: TGCAGCGTAGTACTCGGACAGCTCTCTGGGGCCAACGTCCTGACTTTC. Together with reference TRBV29-1 and TRBJ2-6, the CDR3 gives the full variable domain: SAVISQKPSRDICQRGTSLTIQCQVDSQVTMMFWYRQQPGQSLTLIATANQGSEATYESGFVIDKFPISRPNLTFSTLTVSNMSPEDSSIYLCSVVLGQLSGANVLTFGAGSRLTVL.

The V call is TRBV20-1, the J call TRBJ2-1, with TRBD2 matching 7 bases. Per the germline V gene, CDR1 is DFQATT and CDR2 is SNEGSKA (reference sequence). Trimming removed 3 bases from V and 6 bases from J; junction bases left unmatched: 5. This CDR3 has 13 amino acids. The CDR3 coding sequence is TGCAGTGCTAGGTCAACTAGCGTCAATGAGCAGTTCTTC. This codes for CSARSTSVNEQFF.

This chain links TRBV7-3 with TRBJ2-2; 11 bases match TRBD2. The V and J ends lost 5 bases and 6 bases, in that order; junction bases with no gene match: 14. This CDR3 is 18 amino acids long. From germline, CDR1 is SGHTA and CDR2 FQGTGA. DNA of the CDR3: TGTGCCAGCAGCCCTCTGAGACTAGCGGGGACCTCCCCCGGGGAGCTGTTTTTT. This gives the protein CASSPLRLAGTSPGELFF.

This clonotype was seen ten or more times. The chain carries TRBV7-8 and TRBJ2-3; the D gene could be TRBD1 or TRBD2 (5 bases each). The CDR3 length is 13 residues. Looked up from germline, CDR1 is SGHVS and CDR2 is FQNEAQ. The germline V and J ends were trimmed by 9 bases and 4 bases, with 14 bases remaining between them. CDR3: CASSGTAPDTQYF. Here the CDR3 DNA reads TGTGCCAGTTCTGGGACCGCCCCAGATACGCAGTATTTT.

Of note for this clonotype: Germline is not matched at one junction end, which may reflect a read error. The chain is built from TRBV6-5 and TRBJ1-2; D is undetermined. The CDR3 totals 14 residues. Germline lookup yields CDR1 MNHEY and CDR2 SVGAGI. The CDR3 nucleotides are TGTGCCAGCAGCCCGACGGCAACTAACTATGGCTACGCCTTC. As protein: CASSPTATNYGYAF.

The chain has TRBV20-1 and TRBJ2-7; 9 nucleotides line up with TRBD1. Germline loops: CDR1 DFQATT, CDR2 SNEGSKA (reference sequence). V trimming: 6 bases; J trimming: 4 bases; junction bases outside the gene matches: 7. CDR3 length: 13 residues. The chain's CDR3 is CSAPGTGPYEQYF. The CDR3 DNA follows: TGCAGTGCCCCCGGGACAGGGCCTTACGAGCAGTACTTC.

This chain connects TRBV15 to TRBJ1-5, with D uncertain. Germline CDR1 and CDR2: LNHNV and YYDKDF (reference sequence). The V and J ends lost 0 bases and 5 bases respectively, with 20 bases between them. The CDR3 contains 18 residues. CDR3 nucleotides: TGTGCCACCAGCAGAGATCCCAGTCGAGGAGGGTCGTATCAGCCCCAGCATTTT. Its translation is CATSRDPSRGGSYQPQHF.

This chain links TRBV7-2 with TRBJ2-7; 14 nucleotides align to TRBD2. The V and J ends lost 5 bases and 6 bases, in that order; junction bases with no gene match: 9. Germline V gives CDR1 SGHTA, CDR2 FQGNSA. This CDR3 region has 16 residues. The chain's CDR3 is CASSQTSGRAFLEQYF. CDR3 in DNA: TGTGCCAGCAGCCAGACTAGCGGGAGGGCCTTTCTCGAGCAGTACTTC.

This rearrangement joins TRBV6-1 to TRBJ2-3, with unresolved D. This CDR3 is built from 11 residues. CDR1 is MNHNS and CDR2 is SASEGT in the germline V gene. The ends were cut back, 4 bases at V and 4 bases at J, with 3 bases in the middle. CDR3 coding DNA: TGTGCCAGCAGTGCTCCAGATACGCAGTATTTT. Amino acid sequence: CASSAPDTQYF.

The J gene is TRBJ2-4, the V gene TRBV20-1; 10 bases align to TRBD2. The CDR3 spans 18 residues. The V gene's germline CDR1 is DFQATT and CDR2 SNEGSKA (reference sequence). V shed 4 bases, J shed 0 bases, and the junction held 12 bases outside the gene matches. This CDR3 reads CSANSLAGGNLAKNIQYF. DNA for the CDR3: TGCAGTGCTAACAGTTTAGCGGGAGGTAACCTAGCCAAAAACATTCAGTACTTC.

The chain has TRBV14 and TRBJ2-7; D could derive from TRBD1 or TRBD2 (6 bases each). Per the germline V gene, CDR1 is SGHDN and CDR2 is FVKESK. With 3 bases removed from V and 2 bases from J, the gap between germline ends came to 11 bases. The CDR3 is made up of 14 amino acids. The CDR3 region has the DNA TGTGCCAGCAGCCACCGGGGGCAGGCCTACGAGCAGTACTTC. The encoded protein is CASSHRGQAYEQYF.

Only a few counts were recorded for this clonotype. This chain uses TRBV5-5 with TRBJ2-3; D unclear. Trimming took 0 bases from V and 2 from J, leaving 4 bases between them. This CDR3 spans 13 amino acids. Per the germline V gene, CDR1 is SGHKS and CDR2 is YYEKEE (reference sequence). Here the CDR3 reads CASSLGYTDTQYF. In nucleotides, the CDR3 is TGTGCCAGCAGCTTGGGTTACACAGATACGCAGTATTTT.

The V call is TRBV7-9, the J call TRBJ1-4; 7 nucleotides align to TRBD1. The junction had 6 bases not matched to a gene; V was cut back by 5 bases and J by 3 bases. The CDR3 is 15 residues long. Per germline, CDR1 SEHNR and CDR2 FQNEAQ (reference sequence). The CDR3 protein is CASSPRGTANEKLFF. CDR3 nucleotide sequence: TGTGCCAGCAGCCCACGGGGGACAGCTAATGAAAAACTGTTTTTT. Looking up the rest from reference TRBV7-9 and TRBJ1-4 gives the full variable domain: DTGVSQNPRHKITKRGQNVTFRCDPISEHNRLYWYRQTLGQGPEFLTYFQNEAQLEKSRLLSDRFSAERPKGSFSTLEIQRTEQGDSAMYLCASSPRGTANEKLFFGSGTQLSVL.

With respect to this clonotype: Being one base from a much bigger clone, this may be a read error. The chain couples TRBV11-3 to TRBJ2-1, with 9 positions matching TRBD1. V was clipped by 5 bases and J by 5 bases; unmatched bases: 4. Germline V CDR1 and CDR2: SGHNT, YENEEA. The CDR3 contains 14 residues. The CDR3 protein is CASSAWTGDNEQFF. The CDR3 DNA reads TGTGCCAGCAGCGCATGGACAGGGGACAATGAGCAGTTCTTC.

The chain has TRBV12-3 or TRBV12-4 and TRBJ1-3, with D unresolved. This CDR3 has 13 residues. Trimming pared 2 bases from V and 8 bases from J, leaving 10 bases between. CDR3 nucleotide sequence: TGTGCCAGCAGTTTAAAGTCCACGGACACCATATATTTT. It translates to CASSLKSTDTIYF.

The rearrangement joins TRBV20-1 to TRBJ1-1, with D tentatively TRBD1 (5 bases). Trimming removed 5 bases from V and 0 bases from J, with 22 bases in between. Looked up from germline, CDR1 is DFQATT and CDR2 is SNEGSKA (reference sequence). This CDR3 is 17 amino acids long. The CDR3 nucleotides are TGCAGTGCTTACCCCTCACCCTCCGGGACGGTGAACACTGAAGCTTTCTTT. Residues: CSAYPSPSGTVNTEAFF.

The chain links TRBV6-1 to TRBJ1-2; D is possibly TRBD1 (5 bases). CDR1 is MNHNS and CDR2 is SASEGT in the germline V gene. This CDR3 has 14 amino acids. Trimming shortened V by 0 bases and J by 6 bases, and 11 bases separated the two germline ends. The CDR3 nucleotides read TGTGCCAGCAGTGAAGCAGGGAAGGGGCATGGCTACACCTTC. The encoded protein is CASSEAGKGHGYTF.

This clonotype was seen just once. Compared with germline, one end of the junction differs, possibly owing to a read error. This rearrangement joins TRBV7-2 to TRBJ2-6; unclear D gene. Germline V gene sequence: CDR1 SGHTA, CDR2 FQGNSA. The CDR3 is 18 residues long. CDR3 sequence: CACSFPLGLFSGANVLTF. The CDR3 DNA is TGTGCCTGCAGCTTCCCTTTGGGTTTGTTCTCTGGGGCCAACGTCCTGACTTTC.

The gene calls are TRBV11-1 and TRBJ2-7, with D possibly being TRBD1 or TRBD2 (5 bases each). The J call is in doubt because the DNA end fits TRBJ2-5 better. This CDR3 is 22 amino acids long. Germline V lookup: CDR1 SGHAT, CDR2 FQDESV (reference sequence). CDR3 sequence: CASSHPPLLGPSEGPPLETQYF. The CDR3 region has the DNA TGTGCCAGCAGCCACCCCCCACTCTTGGGGCCCTCTGAGGGTCCTCCCCTGGAGACCCAGTACTTC.

The V call is TRBV5-6, the J call TRBJ1-4; 8 nucleotides align to TRBD1. V shed 4 bases, J shed 5 bases, and the junction held 7 bases outside the gene matches. This CDR3 has 15 residues. CDR1 SGHDT and CDR2 YYEEEE come from the germline V gene. For the CDR3, the DNA is TGTGCCAGCAGCGCCGCGGGACAGGTCAATGAAAAACTGTTTTTT. As protein: CASSAAGQVNEKLFF.